This T cell receptor beta chain was found in a study of blood T cell repertoires in COVID-19. Using immunoSEQ multiplex PCR, the repertoire was profiled, and TCRdb retains in-frame clones only, with some absent. The sample records over 100,000 clones, roughly 79% being singletons. Germline V gene lookup returns CDR1 MNHEY and CDR2 SVGAGI. CDR3 length: 15 amino acids. V lost 0 bases and J lost 4, with 13 bases in between. The clonotype comes from a human donor in a cohort sampled during active COVID-19. The sequencing input was peripheral blood. This chain links TRBV6-5 with TRBJ2-7; possible D gene TRBD2, 7 bases. The chain's CDR3 is CASSYSGGAGYEQYF. Written as DNA, the CDR3 is TGTGCCAGCAGTTACTCGGGGGGGGCTGGGTACGAGCAGTACTTC.